The rows below give T cell receptor beta chains drawn from one sample of a study of blood T cell repertoires in COVID-19. Sequencing used immunoSEQ multiplex PCR; TCRdb keeps in-frame clones, though not all of them. The sample lists some 250,000 clones; roughly 76% were seen once. Sequenced: peripheral blood. The source of these receptors is a woman older than 75 with COVID-19, enrolled during active disease. Each CDR3 is given with its conserved first and last residue. Fields, in order: J gene, clone size, D gene, V gene, CDR3 protein, CDR3 DNA. The D gene is left open where the match is weak. Some rows have no size entry. The others give once, few or many, or a class for an expanded clone.

TRBJ1-2 | - | - | TRBV4-1 | CASSQAGESGYTF | TGCGCCAGCAGCCAAGCAGGGGAGTCTGGCTACACCTTC
TRBJ1-5 | - | TRBD1 | TRBV7-8 | CASSLEQGLLRNQPQHF | TGTGCCAGCAGCTTAGAACAGGGGTTGTTGAGGAATCAGCCCCAGCATTTT
TRBJ1-1 | - | TRBD1 | TRBV19 | CASSIGPGGKAFF | TGTGCCAGTAGTATCGGTCCAGGGGGGAAAGCTTTCTTT
TRBJ1-5 | - | TRBD1 | TRBV5-1 | CASSLGGQEGQPQHF | TGCGCCAGCAGCTTGGGGGGACAGGAGGGTCAGCCCCAGCATTTT
TRBJ2-1 | - | TRBD2 | TRBV19 | CASSIGGSGNFYNEQFF | TGTGCCAGTAGTATAGGTGGTAGCGGGAACTTTTACAATGAGCAGTTCTTC
TRBJ2-7 | - | TRBD2 | TRBV9 | CASSVAGTSGVGEQYF | TGTGCCAGCAGCGTAGCGGGGACTAGCGGTGTGGGGGAGCAGTACTTC
TRBJ2-3 | many | - | TRBV18 | CASSPAARVADTQYF | TGTGCCAGCTCACCAGCAGCACGGGTAGCAGATACGCAGTATTTT
TRBJ2-6 | - | - | TRBV28 | CASTRLSGANVLTF | TGTGCCAGCACTCGACTCTCTGGGGCCAACGTCCTGACTTTC
TRBJ2-5 | - | TRBD1 | TRBV6-5 | CASSIDSGGETQYF | TGTGCCAGCAGTATTGACTCAGGGGGAGAGACCCAGTACTTC
TRBJ2-1 | - | - | TRBV30 | CAWRGAGAYNEQFF | TGTGCCTGGCGGGGGGCGGGGGCATACAATGAGCAGTTCTTC
TRBJ1-3 | - | - | TRBV10-1 | CARKNRATGNTIYF | TGCGCCCGCAAGAACAGGGCAACTGGAAACACCATATATTTT
TRBJ2-7 | - | TRBD2 | TRBV5-1 | CASSLQGLGPSYEQYF | TGCGCCAGCAGCTTGCAGGGACTAGGTCCCTCCTACGAGCAGTACTTC
TRBJ2-3 | few | TRBD2 | TRBV24-1 | CATSDPGLAGGGDTQYF | TGTGCCACCAGTGACCCGGGACTAGCGGGAGGTGGAGATACGCAGTATTTT
TRBJ1-5 | - | - | TRBV6-5 | CASSSLGANQPQHF | TGTGCCAGCAGTTCCCTAGGGGCAAATCAGCCCCAGCATTTT
TRBJ2-3 | - | - | TRBV6-6 | CASLRRRGGFTDTQYF | TGTGCCAGCCTTAGGAGGAGGGGGGGTTTCACAGATACGCAGTATTTT
TRBJ2-7 | - | - | TRBV28 | CASSLLGYYEQYF | TGTGCCAGCAGTTTACTCGGGTACTACGAGCAGTACTTC
TRBJ2-3 | - | TRBD2 | TRBV6-2/TRBV6-3 | CASSYSSGRATSTDTQYF | TGTGCCAGCAGTTACTCTAGCGGGAGGGCGACTAGCACAGATACGCAGTATTTT
TRBJ1-1 | - | - | TRBV3-1/TRBV3-2 | CASRPSGGDTEAFF | TGTGCCAGCAGGCCCAGTGGGGGGGACACTGAAGCTTTCTTT
TRBJ1-1 | - | TRBD1 | TRBV5-1 | CASSPGQPGTEAFF | TGCGCCAGCAGCCCGGGACAGCCTGGCACTGAAGCTTTCTTT
TRBJ1-1 | - | - | TRBV19 | CASRGTANLMNTEAFF | TGTGCCAGCCGCGGGACGGCTAACCTCATGAACACTGAAGCTTTCTTT
TRBJ2-5 | few | - | TRBV7-3 | CASSLNSAGETQYF | TGTGCCAGCAGCTTAAATTCCGCCGGAGAGACCCAGTACTTC
TRBJ1-4 | - | TRBD1 | TRBV12-3/TRBV12-4 | CASSRQGVEKLFF | TGTGCCAGCAGTAGACAGGGGGTTGAAAAACTGTTTTTT
TRBJ2-7 | - | - | TRBV6-6 | CASSYNVQGFYEQYF | TGTGCCAGCAGTTACAATGTGCAGGGGTTTTACGAGCAGTACTTC
TRBJ2-7 | - | - | TRBV27 | CASSSGFEQYF | TGTGCCAGCAGTTCAGGGTTCGAGCAGTACTTC
TRBJ2-2 | - | TRBD1 | TRBV28 | CASRGDRGRTGELFF | TGTGCCAGCAGGGGAGACAGGGGGAGAACCGGGGAGCTGTTTTTT
TRBJ2-1 | - | - | TRBV18 | CASSPLGVPGDIEQFF | TGTGCCAGCTCACCATTGGGCGTACCAGGGGACATCGAGCAGTTCTTC
TRBJ1-5 | - | - | TRBV6-5 | CASAHAEDGQPQHF | TGTGCCAGCGCTCATGCGGAGGACGGTCAGCCCCAGCATTTT
TRBJ1-2 | - | TRBD1 | TRBV5-1 | CASSLRTGGDGYTF | TGCGCCAGCAGCTTGAGGACAGGGGGCGATGGCTACACCTTC
TRBJ2-5 | - | TRBD1 | TRBV18 | CASSPQTGVETQYF | TGTGCCAGCTCACCGCAGACAGGGGTAGAGACCCAGTACTTC
TRBJ2-7 | - | TRBD2 | TRBV2 | CASRLTSGTWSYEQYF | TGTGCCAGCAGACTAACTAGCGGGACTTGGTCCTACGAGCAGTACTTC
TRBJ2-5 | - | - | TRBV5-6 | CASTRVDSQETQYF | TGTGCCAGCACCCGAGTTGACAGCCAAGAGACCCAGTACTTC
TRBJ1-1 | - | - | TRBV5-1 | CASSPWTVKNTEAFF | TGCGCCAGCAGCCCATGGACAGTGAAGAACACTGAAGCTTTCTTT
TRBJ2-2 | - | TRBD1 | TRBV28 | CASRGQGHTGELFF | TGTGCCAGCAGAGGACAGGGCCACACCGGGGAGCTGTTTTTT
TRBJ2-5 | - | - | TRBV4-1 | CASSQVTSIQETQYF | TGCGCCAGCAGCCAAGTAACTAGCATCCAAGAGACCCAGTACTTC
TRBJ2-3 | once | - | TRBV5-1 | CASSSDSPTDTQYF | TGCGCCAGCAGCTCGGACTCTCCCACAGATACGCAGTATTTT
TRBJ1-5 | few | - | TRBV29-1 | CSVVQGPSNQPQHF | TGCAGCGTCGTACAGGGACCGAGCAATCAGCCCCAGCATTTT
TRBJ1-2 | - | - | TRBV28 | CASSLPGQGVGINTF | TGTGCCAGCAGCTTGCCCGGGCAGGGTGTGGGCATTAACACCTTC
TRBJ2-4 | - | TRBD2 | TRBV5-1 | CASSSGAGGGTKNIQYF | TGCGCCAGCAGCTCAGGAGCGGGAGGGGGGACCAAAAACATTCAGTACTTC
TRBJ1-1 | - | TRBD1 | TRBV30 | CAWSAPDRGRTEAFF | TGTGCCTGGAGTGCCCCGGACAGGGGAAGAACTGAAGCTTTCTTT
TRBJ1-2 | - | - | TRBV29-1 | CSVGGGGDYGYTF | TGCAGCGTTGGAGGGGGAGGGGACTATGGCTACACCTTC